Described below is a single T cell receptor (beta chain) sequence and its context. Its antigen remains unidentified. Semi-nested PCR with Nested Universal Primer A followed constant-region reverse priming of full-length variable regions. TCRdb recomputed calls from the 5' RACE reads with MiXCR, one row per CDR3 protein. The repertoire holds 45,000 to 55,000 distinct CDR3 sequences, with around 25% as singletons. CDR3 length equals 14 residues. Between the trimmed V and J ends, which lost 4 bases and 2 bases, there was a span of 12 bases. In germline, CDR1 is SGHNT, CDR2 YYREEE (reference sequence). Study-level findings and limits: Tumor memory CD4+ T cell TCR gene usage was found to cluster with blood and lymph node memory CD4+ cells and with lymph node naive CD4+ cells.

The chain uses TRBV5-4 and TRBJ2-5; D possibly corresponds to TRBD1 (5 bases). This sequence was found in a female donor with breast cancer. The sequenced sample was tumor-infiltrating naive CD4+ T cells sorted from the breast tumor. Subset here: naive CD4+ T cells, CD4+CD45RA+CD25-. The CDR3 bases are TGTGCCAGCAGCCATGGACACTTACAAGAGACCCAGTACTTC. Amino acid sequence: CASSHGHLQETQYF. Full variable domain (rest looked up from reference TRBV5-4 and TRBJ2-5): ETGVTQSPTHLIKTRGQQVTLRCSSQSGHNTVSWYQQALGQGPQFIFQYYREEENGRGNFPPRFSGLQFPNYSSELNVNALELDDSALYLCASSHGHLQETQYFGPGTRLLVL.